Listed below are T cell receptor beta chains from one sample, sequenced in a study of T cell repertoires in cytomegalovirus infection. One entry per CDR3 protein results from TCRdb running MiXCR on the reads. The sample includes roughly 190,000 distinct CDR3 sequences, 8% to 10% seen only once; the top ten take about 4.2%. Sequencing was performed on PBMCs. The receptor set was obtained from a human donor in good health (CMV status not recorded). Some clones in this sample may be carry-over from other donors' samples. The CDR3 runs from the conserved cysteine through the conserved F or W. The D gene is left open where the match is weak. Some rows mark clone size as missing; the rest say once, few, many or name a class of expanded clone.

v_gene: TRBV2
d_gene: TRBD1
abundance: many
j_gene: TRBJ1-1
CDR3nt: TGTGCCAGCAGTCCGGGACAGGGGCCTTTGAACACTGAAGCTTTCTTT
CDR3aa: CASSPGQGPLNTEAFF

v_gene: TRBV6-5
d_gene: NA
abundance: many
j_gene: TRBJ2-1
CDR3nt: TGTGCCAGCACGGACACCTACAATGAGCAGTTCTTC
CDR3aa: CASTDTYNEQFF

v_gene: TRBV6-2/TRBV6-3
d_gene: NA
abundance: few
j_gene: TRBJ2-2
CDR3nt: TGTGCCAGCAGTTACTCGAGGCTGAACTTTGGGGAGCTGTTTTTT
CDR3aa: CASSYSRLNFGELFF

v_gene: TRBV11-2
d_gene: NA
abundance: NA
j_gene: TRBJ1-2
CDR3nt: TGTGCCAGCAGCTTAGGGCAGAGTTCGGGTGGCTACACCTTC
CDR3aa: CASSLGQSSGGYTF

v_gene: TRBV7-8
d_gene: TRBD1
abundance: many
j_gene: TRBJ2-7
CDR3nt: TGTGCCAGCAGCTTAGGGGGGGGGACAGGGGTAATCGAGCAGTACTTC
CDR3aa: CASSLGGGTGVIEQYF

v_gene: TRBV28
d_gene: TRBD1
abundance: NA
j_gene: TRBJ1-6
CDR3nt: TGTGTCAGCCTAAATGCGGGGGGACAGGGGAATTCACCCCTCCACTTT
CDR3aa: CVSLNAGGQGNSPLHF

v_gene: TRBV7-2
d_gene: TRBD2
abundance: many
j_gene: TRBJ2-7
CDR3nt: TGTGCCAGCAGCGAAACTAGCGGGAGGGGATCCTACGAGCAGTACTTC
CDR3aa: CASSETSGRGSYEQYF

v_gene: TRBV4-3
d_gene: NA
abundance: many
j_gene: TRBJ1-2
CDR3nt: TGCGCCAGCAGCCAATTCGGGGATGGAGGCTACACCTTC
CDR3aa: CASSQFGDGGYTF

v_gene: TRBV28
d_gene: TRBD1
abundance: few
j_gene: TRBJ2-7
CDR3nt: TGTGCCAGCAGCCGAGCCGGGACAGGGGGCAGCGAGCAGTACTTC
CDR3aa: CASSRAGTGGSEQYF

v_gene: TRBV28
d_gene: NA
abundance: many
j_gene: TRBJ1-5
CDR3nt: TGTGCCACTAGGGTGGGGCACAATCAGCCCCAGCATTTT
CDR3aa: CATRVGHNQPQHF

v_gene: TRBV7-2
d_gene: NA
abundance: many
j_gene: TRBJ2-7
CDR3nt: TGTGCCAGCAGCCCCGGGACACGGTTGTACGAGCAGTACTTC
CDR3aa: CASSPGTRLYEQYF

v_gene: TRBV2
d_gene: NA
abundance: many
j_gene: TRBJ2-5
CDR3nt: TGTGCCAGCAGCAGGACACAAGAGACCCAGTACTTC
CDR3aa: CASSRTQETQYF

v_gene: TRBV11-2
d_gene: TRBD1
abundance: many
j_gene: TRBJ1-1
CDR3nt: TGTGCCAGCATCTCCTCCCGGCAGGGGGCGAGGAACACTGAAGCTTTCTTT
CDR3aa: CASISSRQGARNTEAFF

v_gene: TRBV5-1
d_gene: NA
abundance: NA
j_gene: TRBJ2-7
CDR3nt: TGCGCCAGCAGCTTCGTGGGGGGCGAGCAGTACTTC
CDR3aa: CASSFVGGEQYF

v_gene: TRBV19
d_gene: TRBD2
abundance: few
j_gene: TRBJ2-1
CDR3nt: TGTGCCAGTAGTATGTCTAGCGGGGGGAATGAGCAGTTCTTC
CDR3aa: CASSMSSGGNEQFF

v_gene: TRBV28
d_gene: TRBD2
abundance: NA
j_gene: TRBJ2-7
CDR3nt: TGTGCCAGCAGTCTTGGGAGGGTAGCTCACGAGCAGTACTTC
CDR3aa: CASSLGRVAHEQYF

v_gene: TRBV15
d_gene: NA
abundance: few
j_gene: TRBJ1-5
CDR3nt: TGTGCCACCAGCAGAGAGGGCAGGGATATGAATCAGCCCCAGCATTTT
CDR3aa: CATSREGRDMNQPQHF

v_gene: TRBV10-3
d_gene: TRBD1
abundance: NA
j_gene: TRBJ1-6
CDR3nt: TGTGCCATCAGTGAGACTGGACAGGGGGCGAGGAATTCACCCCTCCACTTT
CDR3aa: CAISETGQGARNSPLHF

v_gene: TRBV2
d_gene: NA
abundance: NA
j_gene: TRBJ1-1
CDR3nt: TGTGCCAGCAGTGAAGGGCCAGGGATGGGCACTGAAGCTTTCTTT
CDR3aa: CASSEGPGMGTEAFF

v_gene: TRBV7-9
d_gene: NA
abundance: NA
j_gene: TRBJ1-4
CDR3nt: TGTGCCAGCAGCTTAGCCGGAAACCTGGCAACTAATGAAAAACTGTTTTTT
CDR3aa: CASSLAGNLATNEKLFF

v_gene: TRBV7-9
d_gene: TRBD1
abundance: NA
j_gene: TRBJ2-5
CDR3nt: TGTGCCAGCAGCTTAGCTGGGACAGGGGGCTCGCAAGAGACCCAGTACTTC
CDR3aa: CASSLAGTGGSQETQYF

v_gene: TRBV27
d_gene: NA
abundance: NA
j_gene: TRBJ1-5
CDR3nt: TGTGCCAGCAGTTCCGGCAGGAGCAATCAGCCCCAGCATTTT
CDR3aa: CASSSGRSNQPQHF

v_gene: TRBV2
d_gene: NA
abundance: many
j_gene: TRBJ2-3
CDR3nt: TGTGCCAGCAGCCAAGCAGCAGATACGCAGTATTTT
CDR3aa: CASSQAADTQYF

v_gene: TRBV7-9
d_gene: TRBD2
abundance: many
j_gene: TRBJ2-3
CDR3nt: TGTGCCAGCAGCTCTTACGTCGGGACTAGCGGGAGTGCAGATACGCAGTATTTT
CDR3aa: CASSSYVGTSGSADTQYF

v_gene: TRBV7-4
d_gene: TRBD1
abundance: NA
j_gene: TRBJ2-6
CDR3nt: TGTGCCCACCAGGACAGGCCCCTCAGGGCTGGGGCCAACGTCCTGACTTTC
CDR3aa: CAHQDRPLRAGANVLTF

v_gene: TRBV7-2
d_gene: NA
abundance: many
j_gene: TRBJ1-3
CDR3nt: TGTGCCAGCAGCTTCGGAGCGAGGATCGAGTCTGGAAACACCATATATTTT
CDR3aa: CASSFGARIESGNTIYF

v_gene: TRBV7-2
d_gene: NA
abundance: many
j_gene: TRBJ1-5
CDR3nt: TGTGCCAGCACCCCGGGGGGGAATCAGCCCCAGCATTTT
CDR3aa: CASTPGGNQPQHF

v_gene: TRBV7-2
d_gene: TRBD1
abundance: many
j_gene: TRBJ1-1
CDR3nt: TGTGCCAGCAGCAAGGACAGGATGAACACTGAAGCTTTCTTT
CDR3aa: CASSKDRMNTEAFF

v_gene: TRBV7-2
d_gene: NA
abundance: many
j_gene: TRBJ2-2
CDR3nt: TGTGCCAGCAGCTTAGGGGGAAAGGGCACCGGGGAGCTGTTTTTT
CDR3aa: CASSLGGKGTGELFF

v_gene: TRBV7-2
d_gene: NA
abundance: many
j_gene: TRBJ2-4
CDR3nt: TGTGCCAGCAGCCCGCGAGAACGGTCGCAGAAAAACATTCAGTACTTC
CDR3aa: CASSPRERSQKNIQYF

v_gene: TRBV7-2
d_gene: NA
abundance: many
j_gene: TRBJ1-1
CDR3nt: TGTGCCAGCAGCTTAACCGGTTCAAACACTGAAGCTTTCTTT
CDR3aa: CASSLTGSNTEAFF

v_gene: TRBV7-9
d_gene: NA
abundance: many
j_gene: TRBJ2-7
CDR3nt: TGTGCCAGCAGCTTAGGTATCGAGCAGTACTTC
CDR3aa: CASSLGIEQYF

v_gene: TRBV7-2
d_gene: NA
abundance: many
j_gene: TRBJ2-5
CDR3nt: TGTGCCAGCAGCCCGAGCCGGGTCCAAGAGACCCAGTACTTC
CDR3aa: CASSPSRVQETQYF

v_gene: TRBV12-3/TRBV12-4
d_gene: NA
abundance: many
j_gene: TRBJ1-5
CDR3nt: TGTGCCAGCAGACTGGGCCAGGGCAATCAGCCCCAGCATTTT
CDR3aa: CASRLGQGNQPQHF

v_gene: TRBV14
d_gene: NA
abundance: few
j_gene: TRBJ1-2
CDR3nt: TGTGCCAGCAGCCAAGATAACAGTCCCAGTGGCTACACCTTC
CDR3aa: CASSQDNSPSGYTF

v_gene: TRBV27
d_gene: TRBD1
abundance: many
j_gene: TRBJ1-1
CDR3nt: TGTGCCAGCAGGAGACAGGGGGCTATGAACACTGAAGCTTTCTTT
CDR3aa: CASRRQGAMNTEAFF

v_gene: TRBV5-4
d_gene: NA
abundance: NA
j_gene: TRBJ1-1
CDR3nt: TGTGCCAGCAGCTTGGGCTCTCGCTCTGAAGCTTTCTTT
CDR3aa: CASSLGSRSEAFF

v_gene: TRBV27
d_gene: NA
abundance: many
j_gene: TRBJ2-7
CDR3nt: TGTGCCAGCAGTTGGGACACCTCCTACGAGCAGTACTTC
CDR3aa: CASSWDTSYEQYF

v_gene: TRBV7-2
d_gene: NA
abundance: many
j_gene: TRBJ1-2
CDR3nt: TGTGCCAGCAGCTTAGCTGGGAGCTACACCTTC
CDR3aa: CASSLAGSYTF

v_gene: TRBV20-1
d_gene: NA
abundance: many
j_gene: TRBJ2-3
CDR3nt: TGCAGTGCTAGAGATCGGGGCAGGGGCGGTGATACGCAGTATTTT
CDR3aa: CSARDRGRGGDTQYF

v_gene: TRBV7-2
d_gene: NA
abundance: many
j_gene: TRBJ2-7
CDR3nt: TGTGCCAGCAGCCTAGGGGGGGGGGGCTGGGGATCCTACGAGCAGTACTTC
CDR3aa: CASSLGGGGWGSYEQYF

v_gene: TRBV28
d_gene: NA
abundance: many
j_gene: TRBJ1-1
CDR3nt: TGTGCCAGCACTGACGCTTACACTGAAGCTTTCTTT
CDR3aa: CASTDAYTEAFF

v_gene: TRBV11-2
d_gene: NA
abundance: NA
j_gene: TRBJ2-2
CDR3nt: TGTGCCAGCAGCTTATTGGCAGTACCGAACACCGGGGAGCTGTTTTTT
CDR3aa: CASSLLAVPNTGELFF

v_gene: TRBV7-8
d_gene: TRBD1
abundance: many
j_gene: TRBJ2-2
CDR3nt: TGTGCCAGCAGCCCGGACAGGTTTTGGACCGGGGAGCTGTTTTTT
CDR3aa: CASSPDRFWTGELFF

v_gene: TRBV27
d_gene: TRBD1
abundance: many
j_gene: TRBJ2-5
CDR3nt: TGTGCCAGCAGTTTATCGAGCAGGGGGCGATTCGGGGAGACCCAGTACTTC
CDR3aa: CASSLSSRGRFGETQYF

v_gene: TRBV14
d_gene: TRBD1
abundance: many
j_gene: TRBJ1-1
CDR3nt: TGTGCCAGCAGCCGGGACAGGGGATTGATCACTGAAGCTTTCTTT
CDR3aa: CASSRDRGLITEAFF

v_gene: TRBV2
d_gene: TRBD2
abundance: NA
j_gene: TRBJ2-5
CDR3nt: TGTGCCAGCAGTGGGACTAGCGTCCAAGAGACCCAGTACTTC
CDR3aa: CASSGTSVQETQYF

v_gene: TRBV6-1
d_gene: NA
abundance: many
j_gene: TRBJ1-1
CDR3nt: TGTGCCAGCATAGTCCCAGGGGTGAACACTGAAGCTTTCTTT
CDR3aa: CASIVPGVNTEAFF

v_gene: TRBV19
d_gene: NA
abundance: many
j_gene: TRBJ1-1
CDR3nt: TGTGCCAGTAGTATTCGGGTTATGAACACTGAAGCTTTCTTT
CDR3aa: CASSIRVMNTEAFF

v_gene: TRBV19
d_gene: NA
abundance: few
j_gene: TRBJ1-1
CDR3nt: TGTGCCAGTAGTATAAAGGCGGCTCGACCGAACACTGAAGCTTTCTTT
CDR3aa: CASSIKAARPNTEAFF

v_gene: TRBV6-1
d_gene: NA
abundance: many
j_gene: TRBJ1-1
CDR3nt: TGTGCCAGCAGTGAAAAAGGCCGGAGGACAACTGAAGCTTTCTTT
CDR3aa: CASSEKGRRTTEAFF

v_gene: TRBV6-2/TRBV6-3
d_gene: NA
abundance: many
j_gene: TRBJ2-7
CDR3nt: TGTGCCAGCAGTTACGCGACAGGTGGTTACGAGCAGTACTTC
CDR3aa: CASSYATGGYEQYF

v_gene: TRBV28
d_gene: TRBD2
abundance: many
j_gene: TRBJ2-5
CDR3nt: TGTGCCAGCAGTCGGACTAGCGGGATAATCGAAACCCAGTACTTC
CDR3aa: CASSRTSGIIETQYF

v_gene: TRBV7-2
d_gene: NA
abundance: many
j_gene: TRBJ2-2
CDR3nt: TGTGCCAGCAGCTATGGGACCGGGGAGCTGTTTTTT
CDR3aa: CASSYGTGELFF

v_gene: TRBV29-1
d_gene: NA
abundance: NA
j_gene: TRBJ2-2
CDR3nt: TGCAGCGTTGACAGGGCCGGGGAGCTGTTTTTT
CDR3aa: CSVDRAGELFF